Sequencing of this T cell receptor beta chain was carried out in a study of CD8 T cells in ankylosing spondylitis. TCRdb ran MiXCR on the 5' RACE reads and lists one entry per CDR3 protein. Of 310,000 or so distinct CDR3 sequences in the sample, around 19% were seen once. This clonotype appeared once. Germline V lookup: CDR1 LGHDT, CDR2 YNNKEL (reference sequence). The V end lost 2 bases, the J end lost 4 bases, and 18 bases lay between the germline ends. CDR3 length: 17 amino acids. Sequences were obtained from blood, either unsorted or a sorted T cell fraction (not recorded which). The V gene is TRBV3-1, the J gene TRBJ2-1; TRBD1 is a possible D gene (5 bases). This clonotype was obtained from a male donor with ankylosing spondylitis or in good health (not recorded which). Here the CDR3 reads CASSQRRGTGLYNEQFF. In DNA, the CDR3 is TGTGCCAGCAGCCAACGCCGAGGAACAGGCCTTTACAATGAGCAGTTCTTC.